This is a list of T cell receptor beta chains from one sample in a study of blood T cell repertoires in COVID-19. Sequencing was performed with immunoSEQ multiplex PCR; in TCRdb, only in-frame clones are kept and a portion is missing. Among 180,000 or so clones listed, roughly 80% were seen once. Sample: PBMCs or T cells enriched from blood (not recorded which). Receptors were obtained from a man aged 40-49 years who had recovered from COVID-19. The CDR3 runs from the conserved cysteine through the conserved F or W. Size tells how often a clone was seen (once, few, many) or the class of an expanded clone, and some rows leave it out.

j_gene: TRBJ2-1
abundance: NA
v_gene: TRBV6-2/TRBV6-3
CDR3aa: CASSNRDRALGEQFF

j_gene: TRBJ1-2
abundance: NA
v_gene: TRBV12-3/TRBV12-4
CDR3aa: CASSPGGEGYTF

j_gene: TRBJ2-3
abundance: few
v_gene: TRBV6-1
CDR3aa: CASSEWGGQGADTQYF

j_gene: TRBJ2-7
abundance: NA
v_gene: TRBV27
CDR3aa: CASSEAQGNSYEQYF

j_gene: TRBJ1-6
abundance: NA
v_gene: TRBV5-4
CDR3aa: CASSLVQDYNSPLHF

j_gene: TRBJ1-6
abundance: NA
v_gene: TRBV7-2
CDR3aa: CASSGGSSYNSPLHF

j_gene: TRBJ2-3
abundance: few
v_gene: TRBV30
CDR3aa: CAWSVGGRTDTQYF

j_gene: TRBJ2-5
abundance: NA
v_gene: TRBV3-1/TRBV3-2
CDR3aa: CASSPPEETQYF

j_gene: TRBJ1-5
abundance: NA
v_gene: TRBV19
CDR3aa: CASIGVRGSNQPQHF

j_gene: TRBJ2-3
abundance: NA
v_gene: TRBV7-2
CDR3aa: CASSLAGGQTDTQYF

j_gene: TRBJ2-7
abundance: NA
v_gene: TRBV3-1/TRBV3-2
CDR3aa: CASSQDHPPGAYEQYF

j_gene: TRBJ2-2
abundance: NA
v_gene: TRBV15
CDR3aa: CATSRGGQGHTGELFF

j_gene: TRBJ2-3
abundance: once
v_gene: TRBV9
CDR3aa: CASSVALISVEDTQYF

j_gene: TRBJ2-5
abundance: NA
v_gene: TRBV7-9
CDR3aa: CASRPAGETQYF

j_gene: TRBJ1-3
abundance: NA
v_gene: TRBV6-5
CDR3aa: CASSPVDSSGNTIYF

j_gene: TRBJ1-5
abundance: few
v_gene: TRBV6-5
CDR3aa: CASTRGGNQPQHF

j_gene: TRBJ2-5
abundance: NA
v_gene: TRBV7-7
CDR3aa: CASSPHSTGKYQETQYF

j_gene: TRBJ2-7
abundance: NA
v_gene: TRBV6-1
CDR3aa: CASSEALGRVGYEQYF

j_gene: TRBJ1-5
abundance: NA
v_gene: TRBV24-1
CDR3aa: CATSGSKRGDLVQPQHF

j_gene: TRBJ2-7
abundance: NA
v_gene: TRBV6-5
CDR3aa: CASTQGGQTYYEQYF

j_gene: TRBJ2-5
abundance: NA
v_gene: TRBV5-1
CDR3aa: CASSLASETQYF

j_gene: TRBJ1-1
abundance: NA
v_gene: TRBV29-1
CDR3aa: CSVARVGTEAFF

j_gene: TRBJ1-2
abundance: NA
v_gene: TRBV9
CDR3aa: CASNPGTPDNYGYTF

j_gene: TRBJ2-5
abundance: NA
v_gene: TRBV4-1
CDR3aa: CASSLGGTGRETQYF

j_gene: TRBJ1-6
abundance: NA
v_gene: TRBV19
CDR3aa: CASSTYRGAANSPLHF

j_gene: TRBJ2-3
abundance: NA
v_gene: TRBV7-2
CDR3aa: CASSYVTGAQYF

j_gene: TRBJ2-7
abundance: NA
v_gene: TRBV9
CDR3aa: CASSPEGTEQYF

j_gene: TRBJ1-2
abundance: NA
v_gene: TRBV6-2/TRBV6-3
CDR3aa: CASSPGGAGYTF

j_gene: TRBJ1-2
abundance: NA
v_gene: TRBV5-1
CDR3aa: CASSLTGEDYGYTF

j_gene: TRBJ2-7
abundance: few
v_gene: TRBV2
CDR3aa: CASKKGDPPYEQYF

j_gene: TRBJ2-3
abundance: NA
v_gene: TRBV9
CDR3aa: CASNSRGTDTQYF

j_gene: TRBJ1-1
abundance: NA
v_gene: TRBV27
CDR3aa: CASSLRDRFTEAFF

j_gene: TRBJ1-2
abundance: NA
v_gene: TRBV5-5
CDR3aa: CASSLSGVWGYGYTF

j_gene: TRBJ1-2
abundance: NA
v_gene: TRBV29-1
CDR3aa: CSSENPFQGRRSYGYTF

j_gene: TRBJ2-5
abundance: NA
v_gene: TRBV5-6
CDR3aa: CASSRGQGWETQYF

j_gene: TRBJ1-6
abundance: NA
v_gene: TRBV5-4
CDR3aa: CASSFDRGYSPLHF

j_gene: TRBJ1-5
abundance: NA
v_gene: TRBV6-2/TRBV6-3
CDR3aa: CASSYRGSLSNQPQHF

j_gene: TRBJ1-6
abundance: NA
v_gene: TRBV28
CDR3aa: CASSLTGSSPLHF

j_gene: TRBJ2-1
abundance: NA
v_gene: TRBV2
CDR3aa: CASSIDIGTAAYSYNEQFF

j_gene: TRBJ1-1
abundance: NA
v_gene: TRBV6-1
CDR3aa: CASSELAVSTEAFF